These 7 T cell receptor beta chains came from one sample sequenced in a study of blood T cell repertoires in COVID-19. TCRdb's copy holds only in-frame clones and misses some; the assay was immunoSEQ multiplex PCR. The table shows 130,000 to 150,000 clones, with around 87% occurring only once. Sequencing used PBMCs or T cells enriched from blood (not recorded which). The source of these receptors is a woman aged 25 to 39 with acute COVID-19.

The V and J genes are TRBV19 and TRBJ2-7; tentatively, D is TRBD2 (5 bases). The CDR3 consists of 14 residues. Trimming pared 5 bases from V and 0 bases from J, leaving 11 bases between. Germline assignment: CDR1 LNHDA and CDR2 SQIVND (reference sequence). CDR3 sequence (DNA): TGTGCCAGTAGTCCCCAGCGGAGCTCCTACGAGCAGTACTTC. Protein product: CASSPQRSSYEQYF.

The CDR3, as DNA: TGTGCCAGCAGTTTTCTCAGGGAAGTAAAGGAGACCCAGTACTTC. Translation: CASSFLREVKETQYF. The chain links TRBV27 to TRBJ2-5; the D gene is possibly TRBD1 (5 bases). The CDR3 has 15 amino acids. CDR1 and CDR2 (germline): MNHEY, SMNVEV (reference sequence). V lost 3 bases and J lost 5, with 16 bases in between.

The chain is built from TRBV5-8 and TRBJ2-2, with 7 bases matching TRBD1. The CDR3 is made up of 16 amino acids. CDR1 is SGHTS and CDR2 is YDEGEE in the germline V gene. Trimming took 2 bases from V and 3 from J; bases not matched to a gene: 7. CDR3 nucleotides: TGTGCCAGCAGCTTCGAACCGGGACAGCACACCGGGGAGCTGTTTTTT. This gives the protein CASSFEPGQHTGELFF.

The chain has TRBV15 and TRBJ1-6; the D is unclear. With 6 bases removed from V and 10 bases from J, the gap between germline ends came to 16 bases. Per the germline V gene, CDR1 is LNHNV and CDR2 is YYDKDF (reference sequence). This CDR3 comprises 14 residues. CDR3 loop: CATRWGGSNSPLHF. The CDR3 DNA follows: TGTGCCACCAGGTGGGGAGGGTCTAACTCACCCCTCCACTTT.

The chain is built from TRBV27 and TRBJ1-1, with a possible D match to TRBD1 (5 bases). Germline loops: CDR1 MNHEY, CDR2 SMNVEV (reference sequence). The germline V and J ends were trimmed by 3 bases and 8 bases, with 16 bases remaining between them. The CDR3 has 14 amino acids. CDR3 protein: CASSLEGGAVEAFF. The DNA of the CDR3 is TGTGCCAGCAGTTTGGAGGGAGGGGCGGTCGAAGCTTTCTTT.

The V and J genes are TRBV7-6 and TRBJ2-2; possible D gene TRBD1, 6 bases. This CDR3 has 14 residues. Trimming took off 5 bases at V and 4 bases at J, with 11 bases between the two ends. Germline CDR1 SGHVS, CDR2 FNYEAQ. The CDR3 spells CASSKAGVTGELFF. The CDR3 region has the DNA TGTGCCAGCAGCAAAGCAGGGGTCACCGGGGAGCTGTTTTTT. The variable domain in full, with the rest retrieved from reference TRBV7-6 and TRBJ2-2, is GAGVSQSPRYKVTKRGQDVALRCDPISGHVSLYWYRQALGQGPEFLTYFNYEAQQDKSGLPNDRFSAERPEGSISTLTIQRTEQRDSAMYRCASSKAGVTGELFFGEGSRLTVL.

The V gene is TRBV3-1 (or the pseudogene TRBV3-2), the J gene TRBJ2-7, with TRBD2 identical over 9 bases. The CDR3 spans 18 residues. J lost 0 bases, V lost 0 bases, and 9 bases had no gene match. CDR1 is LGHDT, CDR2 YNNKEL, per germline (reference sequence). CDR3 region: CASSQDVAGGHPSYEQYF. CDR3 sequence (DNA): TGTGCCAGCAGCCAAGATGTGGCGGGAGGGCATCCCTCCTACGAGCAGTACTTC.